What follows are 22 T cell receptor beta chains derived from one specimen sequenced in a study of cytomegalovirus exposure and HLA in healthy donors. PCR primers comprised 60 Vbeta and 13 Jbeta primers. Measured with immunoSEQ multiplex PCR; TCRdb has only the in-frame clones, and not every one. Of about 210,000 clones listed, under 85% are singletons. The specimen sequenced was PBMCs. These receptors were collected from a woman aged 45 to 65 in good health and CMV-seropositive.

The chain joins TRBV7-9 to TRBJ1-3; D remains unclear. V was shortened by 5 bases and J by 2 bases, with 13 bases between the two germline ends. Germline values: CDR1 SEHNR, CDR2 FQNEAQ (reference sequence). The CDR3 loop spans 15 amino acids. The CDR3 spells CASSIAESAGNTIYF. In DNA, the CDR3 is TGTGCCAGCAGCATCGCGGAGTCGGCTGGAAACACCATATATTTT.

The chain uses TRBV6-1 and TRBJ1-2, with 8 bases fitting TRBD1. Germline V gene lookup returns CDR1 MNHNS and CDR2 SASEGT. The CDR3 is 17 amino acids. V dropped 4 bases and J dropped 0; count of bases not matched to a gene: 10. CDR3 loop: CASSARDRRTPNYGYTF. The CDR3 bases are TGTGCCAGCAGTGCCCGGGACAGGCGTACACCTAACTATGGCTACACCTTC.

The chain carries TRBV5-1 and TRBJ2-2, with TRBD2 matching 9 bases. The CDR3 runs to 16 residues. Germline V lookup: CDR1 SGHRS, CDR2 YFSETQ. Unmatched junction bases numbered 3, after V lost 3 bases and J lost 0 bases. The CDR3 is CASSWASGANTGELFF. As DNA, the CDR3 is TGCGCCAGCAGCTGGGCTAGCGGGGCGAACACCGGGGAGCTGTTTTTT.

The chain is built from TRBV28 and TRBJ1-1; possibly TRBD1 for D (5 bases). V was trimmed by 5 bases and J by 10 bases, leaving 17 bases between them. There are 13 residues in the CDR3. Looked up from germline, CDR1 is MDHEN and CDR2 is SYDVKM. The CDR3, as DNA: TGTGCCAGCAGTCAATCCGGGACTGTGGCAGCTTTCTTT. It encodes CASSQSGTVAAFF.

This clone occurred a few times. The chain employs TRBV6-6 and TRBJ2-2, with D perhaps matching TRBD2 (5 bases). Germline V gene sequence: CDR1 MNHNY, CDR2 SVGAGI (reference sequence). The CDR3 sequence is 13 residues long. Trimming took off 6 bases at V and 7 bases at J, with 12 bases between the two ends. CDR3: CASSPTGYGELFF. The CDR3 bases are TGTGCCAGCAGCCCAACGGGGTACGGGGAGCTGTTTTTT.

V and J are TRBV7-2 and TRBJ1-1, with a possible D match to TRBD1 (6 bases). The CDR3 has 14 amino acids. The V end was cut by 1 base, the J end by 5 bases, with 11 bases between. Germline CDR1 SGHTA, CDR2 FQGNSA. CDR3 bases: TGTGCCAGCAGCTTAGGGGGGCTTCGGACTGAAGCTTTCTTT. Translation gives CASSLGGLRTEAFF.

This chain links TRBV29-1 with TRBJ2-1; perhaps TRBD1 as D (5 bases). Trimming pared 7 bases from V and 6 bases from J, leaving 13 bases between. Germline V lookup: CDR1 SQVTM, CDR2 ANQGSEA. The CDR3 has 12 amino acids. CDR3 DNA: TGCAGCGGACACACAGGATCCAATGAGCAGTTCTTC. Its translation is CSGHTGSNEQFF.

The chain recombines TRBV6-1 with TRBJ2-7; D unclear. Looked up from germline, CDR1 is MNHNS and CDR2 is SASEGT. The CDR3 has 14 amino acids. V was clipped by 1 base and J by 9 bases, with 16 bases between them. This chain's CDR3 is CASSEVAGTIGQYF. DNA of the CDR3: TGTGCCAGCAGTGAAGTGGCAGGAACCATCGGGCAGTACTTC.

In its sample, this clone was seen a few times. This sequence joins TRBV28 and TRBJ1-1; the match to TRBD1 covers 8 bases. V was pared by 6 bases and J by 7 bases, with 13 bases of the junction left unmatched. Germline loops: CDR1 MDHEN, CDR2 SYDVKM. CDR3 size: 15 residues. CDR3 DNA sequence: TGTGCCAGCAGCCCATCATCGGACAGGGCGGATGAAGCTTTCTTT. Encoded protein: CASSPSSDRADEAFF.

The V gene is TRBV11-2, the J gene TRBJ2-7; D possibly corresponds to TRBD1 (5 bases). Germline V gene sequence: CDR1 SGHAT, CDR2 FQNNGV. CDR3 length: 13 amino acids. Trimming took 0 bases from V and 5 from J, leaving 8 bases between them. CDR3 DNA: TGTGCCAGCAGCTTAGACAGGGCCAACGAGCAGTACTTC. It specifies CASSLDRANEQYF.

The chain couples TRBV7-2 to TRBJ1-2; D not resolved. The CDR3 has 12 amino acids. Trimming took off 3 bases at V and 5 bases at J, with 7 bases between the two ends. CDR1 and CDR2 from the germline V gene are SGHTA and FQGNSA. CDR3 sequence: CASSLGAYGYTF. CDR3 nucleotides: TGTGCCAGCAGCTTGGGAGCGTATGGCTACACCTTC.

The chain employs TRBV15 and TRBJ1-5; 9 bases agree with TRBD1. V shed 1 base, J shed 5 bases, and the junction held 6 bases outside the gene matches. The CDR3 runs 16 residues. Germline CDR1 LNHNV, CDR2 YYDKDF (reference sequence). The CDR3 nucleotides are TGTGCCACCAGCAGAGGTCAAAGGACAGGGGATCAGCCCCAGCATTTT. The encoded protein is CATSRGQRTGDQPQHF.

This chain links TRBV9 with TRBJ1-2; the match to TRBD1 covers 9 bases. The length of the CDR3 is 17 residues. V shed 0 bases and J 1 base; nucleotides not matched to a gene: 7. Germline assignment: CDR1 SGDLS and CDR2 YYNGEE. The CDR3 is CASSVGGGQGHNYGYTF. The CDR3 DNA sequence: TGTGCCAGCAGCGTAGGCGGTGGACAGGGGCATAACTATGGCTACACCTTC.

The chain employs TRBV19 and TRBJ1-1, with 9 nucleotides matching TRBD1. Germline values: CDR1 LNHDA, CDR2 SQIVND (reference sequence). J gave up 6 bases and V 4 bases, and 3 bases lay outside the gene matches. This CDR3 has 13 amino acids. CDR3 nucleotide sequence: TGTGCCAGTAGTACGGACAGGGGCGCTGAAGCTTTCTTT. This codes for CASSTDRGAEAFF.

Points on this clone: An end of the junction differs from the germline gene, which may be a read error. The genes are TRBV6-1 and TRBJ1-1; D is unresolved. The CDR3 spans 16 residues. Germline CDR1 MNHNS, CDR2 SASEGT. CDR3 protein: CASREGYREGRTEAFF. The CDR3 DNA reads TGTGCCAGCAGAGAAGGATACAGAGAAGGAAGGACTGAAGCTTTCTTT.

The V call is TRBV5-1, the J call TRBJ1-1; unclear D gene. Germline CDR1 reads SGHRS; CDR2 reads YFSETQ. The CDR3 runs 13 residues. V was shortened by 4 bases and J by 7 bases, with 14 bases between the two germline ends. CDR3 in DNA: TGCGCCAGCAGCGGGTTTGGGAGGGATGAAGCTTTCTTT. Translation gives CASSGFGRDEAFF.

This chain connects TRBV5-1 to TRBJ2-2; 7 nucleotides match TRBD2. Germline assignment: CDR1 SGHRS and CDR2 YFSETQ. The CDR3 is made up of 15 amino acids. V gave up 4 bases and J gave up 7 bases; unmatched junction bases: 10. CDR3 DNA: TGCGCCAGCAGCCCGCGATTGCGGGGGAGCGGGGAGCTGTTTTTT. Translation: CASSPRLRGSGELFF.

The chain is built from TRBV7-9 and TRBJ2-3; D gene uncertain. Germline CDR1 reads SEHNR; CDR2 reads FQNEAQ (reference sequence). V was trimmed by 2 bases and J by 3 bases, leaving 12 bases between them. The length of the CDR3 is 15 residues. In DNA form, the CDR3 reads TGTGCCAGCAGCTTACCACAGTATTCGACAGATACGCAGTATTTT. This sequence encodes CASSLPQYSTDTQYF.

CDR3 bases: TGTGCCAGCACAGCAGGGATCCCTGAAGCTTTCTTT. Translated, it gives CASTAGIPEAFF. The chain combines TRBV28 with TRBJ1-1; D might be TRBD1 (5 bases). CDR3 length equals 12 residues. The ends were cut back, 7 bases at V and 6 bases at J, with 12 bases in the middle. Looked up from germline, CDR1 is MDHEN and CDR2 is SYDVKM.

This sequence joins TRBV19 and TRBJ1-1; TRBD1 might be the D (6 bases). Germline assignment: CDR1 LNHDA and CDR2 SQIVND (reference sequence). The CDR3 extends over 16 amino acids. Trimming took off 5 bases at V and 0 bases at J, with 16 bases between the two ends. In DNA, the CDR3 is TGTGCCAGTAGTGCAACAGGGTACCCTATGAACACTGAAGCTTTCTTT. Its protein product is CASSATGYPMNTEAFF.

V and J are TRBV20-1 and TRBJ2-5, with D uncertain. Germline CDR1 and CDR2: DFQATT and SNEGSKA (reference sequence). V was trimmed by 3 bases and J by 5 bases, leaving 7 bases between them. The CDR3 sequence is 11 residues long. The CDR3, as DNA: TGCAGTGCTAGTCCAGATGAGACCCAGTACTTC. It is translated as CSASPDETQYF.

The V gene is TRBV28, the J gene TRBJ2-6; D remains unclear. The length of the CDR3 is 15 residues. The germline V and J ends were trimmed by 2 bases and 0 bases, with 5 bases remaining between them. CDR1 and CDR2 from the germline V gene are MDHEN and SYDVKM. Written as DNA, the CDR3 is TGTGCCAGCAGTTTAGTGTACTCTGGGGCCAACGTCCTGACTTTC. Protein: CASSLVYSGANVLTF.